This entry lists 25 T cell receptor beta chains sequenced from one sample in a study of shared clonotypes between healthy human individuals. Sequencing used immunoSEQ multiplex PCR; TCRdb keeps in-frame clones, though not all of them. The sample yields under 1,100,000 clones, about 77% seen once. The sample consisted of memory CD4+ T cells sorted from blood. The subset: CD45RA-negative fraction. The receptors shown here come from a man in his late teens or twenties in good health.

The chain carries TRBV13 and TRBJ2-3; TRBD2 is a possible D gene (6 bases). V was shortened by 4 bases and J by 0 bases, with 17 bases between the two germline ends. The CDR3 runs to 17 residues. CDR1 PRHDT and CDR2 FYEKMQ come from the germline V gene (reference sequence). The CDR3 DNA reads as TGTGCCAGCAGCTGGGACCTCACTAGCTCAAGCACAGATACGCAGTATTTT. Protein: CASSWDLTSSSTDTQYF.

The V call is TRBV28, the J call TRBJ1-3; possibly TRBD1 for D (5 bases). The CDR3 is 14 amino acids. Trimming removed 3 bases at V and 4 bases at J, with 10 bases between. Germline-derived CDR1 and CDR2 are MDHEN and SYDVKM. The CDR3 DNA sequence: TGTGCCAGCAGTTTCAGGGATGGCGGAAACACCATATATTTT. This translates into CASSFRDGGNTIYF.

The rearrangement uses TRBV5-4 and TRBJ1-1; D gene uncertain. With 4 bases removed from V and 5 bases from J, the gap between germline ends came to 21 bases. This CDR3 region has 16 residues. Germline V gene sequence: CDR1 SGHNT, CDR2 YYREEE (reference sequence). The CDR3 sequence is CASSLDPVRAGTEAFF. CDR3 DNA sequence: TGTGCCAGCAGCCTTGACCCCGTCCGGGCGGGAACTGAAGCTTTCTTT.

Concerning this clone itself: The identical CDR3 is also encoded by other nucleotide sequences in the sample. This chain links TRBV7-6 with TRBJ2-5; D ambiguous. CDR3 length: 11 residues. CDR1 and CDR2 from the germline V gene are SGHVS and FNYEAQ. V shed 5 bases and J shed 3 bases, with 4 bases lying between them. The CDR3 DNA sequence: TGTGCCAGCAGCGAGAAAGAGACCCAGTACTTC. It codes for CASSEKETQYF.

The rearrangement joins TRBV6-5 to TRBJ2-7, with TRBD1 identical over 9 bases. The ends lost 4 bases at V and 4 bases at J; junction bases unmatched: 5. CDR1 MNHEY and CDR2 SVGAGI come from the germline V gene. This CDR3 has 14 amino acids. CDR3 in amino acids: CASSSTGGSYEQYF. CDR3 DNA sequence: TGTGCCAGCAGTTCGACAGGGGGGAGTTACGAGCAGTACTTC.

As regards this clone: Additional DNA sequences in this sample encode the identical CDR3. The chain has TRBV5-1 and TRBJ1-2, with 8 bases fitting TRBD1. Germline-derived CDR1 and CDR2 are SGHRS and YFSETQ. V shed 4 bases and J 3 bases; nucleotides not matched to a gene: 2. The CDR3 length is 13 residues. CDR3 region: CASSEQGDYGYTF. The CDR3 DNA reads as TGCGCCAGCAGCGAACAGGGGGACTATGGCTACACCTTC.

V and J are TRBV28 and TRBJ2-1, with 11 bases that match TRBD2. Germline V gene sequence: CDR1 MDHEN, CDR2 SYDVKM. V was clipped by 7 bases and J by 4 bases; unmatched bases: 6. The CDR3 covers 15 residues. Here the CDR3 DNA reads TGTGCCAGCACCTTTAGCGGGGGGGCTTACAATGAGCAGTTCTTC. Translating gives CASTFSGGAYNEQFF.

The gene calls are TRBV10-1 and TRBJ2-3; weak D call: TRBD2 (5 bases). The CDR3 is 16 amino acids. The V and J ends lost 6 bases and 4 bases respectively, with 20 bases between them. Germline CDR1 WNHNN, CDR2 SYGVQD (reference sequence). CDR3 DNA sequence: TGCGCCAGCAGCCAAGCGGTCGAACGAGGCGCAGATACGCAGTATTTT. Its translation is CASSQAVERGADTQYF.

The chain employs TRBV19 and TRBJ2-7; D not certain. CDR1 and CDR2 (germline): LNHDA, SQIVND (reference sequence). V lost 3 bases and J 0 bases, leaving 6 bases between the germline ends. CDR3 length: 13 residues. CDR3 residues: CASSIQISYEQYF. The CDR3 nucleotides read TGTGCCAGTAGTATCCAGATCTCCTACGAGCAGTACTTC.

This chain connects TRBV5-1 to TRBJ1-1; perhaps TRBD1 as D (5 bases). This CDR3 spans 14 amino acids. V was shortened by 1 base and J by 5 bases, with 12 bases between the two germline ends. Germline V lookup: CDR1 SGHRS, CDR2 YFSETQ. In DNA form, the CDR3 reads TGCGCCAGCAGCTTGACAGGTTTCGAGACTGAAGCTTTCTTT. Translated, it gives CASSLTGFETEAFF.

V usage is TRBV6-5 and J usage is TRBJ2-1; a possible D gene is TRBD2 (5 bases). Trimming pared 5 bases from V and 4 bases from J, leaving 12 bases between. This CDR3 has 14 amino acids. The germline V gene has CDR1 MNHEY and CDR2 SVGAGI. The CDR3 nucleotides are TGTGCCAGCAGTCTAGCTGGATATTACAATGAGCAGTTCTTC. Translating gives CASSLAGYYNEQFF.

This clone showed up just once. The chain is built from TRBV25-1 and TRBJ1-1; a weak D match, TRBD1 (5 bases). V lost 6 bases to trimming and J lost 4 bases, with 18 bases between them. This CDR3 contains 15 residues. Germline V gene data show CDR1 as MGHDK and CDR2 as SYGVNS. CDR3 in amino acids: CASSPRGRLGTEAFF. The CDR3 DNA reads TGTGCCAGCAGCCCAAGGGGACGGCTCGGCACTGAAGCTTTCTTT.

This clone has just one count. This rearrangement joins TRBV6-1 to TRBJ1-1; no firm D call. Trimming took off 6 bases at V and 4 bases at J, with 9 bases between the two ends. Germline-derived CDR1 and CDR2 are MNHNS and SASEGT. CDR3 length: 12 residues. The CDR3 DNA reads as TGTGCCAGCAGCCGAGGGTTCACTGAAGCTTTCTTT. It is translated as CASSRGFTEAFF.

The rearrangement uses TRBV7-3 and TRBJ2-3, with D possibly TRBD2 on 6 matching bases. There are 15 residues in the CDR3. With 1 base removed from V and 5 bases from J, the gap between germline ends came to 13 bases. Per germline, CDR1 SGHTA and CDR2 FQGTGA. CDR3 protein: CASSLIPRGLDTQYF. The DNA for the CDR3 is TGTGCCAGCAGCTTAATTCCCCGGGGGTTAGATACGCAGTATTTT.

Regarding this clone: Additional DNA sequences in this sample encode the identical CDR3. This chain joins TRBV18 and TRBJ2-7, with D tentatively TRBD1 (6 bases). CDR3 length: 12 residues. V lost 2 bases and J lost 6, with 8 bases in between. Per germline, CDR1 KGHSH and CDR2 LQKENI. CDR3 bases: TGTGCCAGCTCACCAACAGGGACCGAGCAGTACTTC. This codes for CASSPTGTEQYF.

The rearrangement links TRBV28 to TRBJ2-3; D is uncertain. The CDR3 is made up of 13 amino acids. In germline, CDR1 is MDHEN, CDR2 SYDVKM. Trimming took off 6 bases at V and 4 bases at J, with 11 bases between the two ends. CDR3 region: CASSGWGSDTQYF. DNA of the CDR3: TGTGCCAGCAGCGGATGGGGATCAGATACGCAGTATTTT.

This clone was seen a single time. V usage is TRBV28 and J usage is TRBJ1-6; TRBD1 aligns across 7 bases. V lost 7 bases to trimming and J lost 10 bases; unmatched junction nucleotides: 10. The CDR3 runs 14 residues. Per germline, CDR1 MDHEN and CDR2 SYDVKM. DNA for the CDR3: TGTGCCAGCACTGCCCGACAGGGAGCATCACCCCTCCACTTT. Its translation is CASTARQGASPLHF.

The rearrangement links TRBV4-1 to TRBJ1-1; 11 nucleotides match TRBD1. The CDR3 runs to 15 residues. Germline CDR1 and CDR2: MGHRA and YSYEKL. The ends lost 1 base at V and 3 bases at J; junction bases unmatched: 1. The CDR3 bases are TGCGCCAGCAGCCAAGGGACAGGGGGCTACACTGAAGCTTTCTTT. Its translation: CASSQGTGGYTEAFF.

This chain joins TRBV5-5 and TRBJ2-2; 10 bases are a match to TRBD2. Germline V gene sequence: CDR1 SGHKS, CDR2 YYEKEE (reference sequence). The V segment lost 7 bases and the J segment 6 bases; nucleotides outside the gene matches: 15. This CDR3 spans 17 amino acids. The CDR3 DNA is TGTGCCAGCGGCAGCGCCCAGCGGGAGGGCCTCTCCGGGGAGCTGTTTTTT. Encoded protein: CASGSAQREGLSGELFF.

The table lists this clone with a count of one. This chain uses TRBV5-1 with TRBJ2-7, with 7 nucleotides matching TRBD2. The ends lost 3 bases at V and 4 bases at J; junction bases unmatched: 7. The CDR3 spans 14 residues. CDR1 and CDR2 (germline): SGHRS, YFSETQ. CDR3 sequence: CASSWAGRGYEQYF. The CDR3 nucleotides are TGCGCCAGCAGCTGGGCAGGGAGGGGATACGAGCAGTACTTC. Complete variable domain (other parts from reference TRBV5-1 and TRBJ2-7): KAGVTQTPRYLIKTRGQQVTLSCSPISGHRSVSWYQQTPGQGLQFLFEYFSETQRNKGNFPGRFSGRQFSNSRSEMNVSTLELGDSALYLCASSWAGRGYEQYFGPGTRLTVT.

This chain links TRBV6-4 with TRBJ1-6; D is undetermined. This CDR3 contains 13 residues. Germline CDR1 reads MRHNA; CDR2 reads SNTAGT. Trimming took off 3 bases at V and 7 bases at J, with 7 bases between the two ends. The CDR3 coding sequence is TGTGCCAGCAGTGAGTCGAAAAATTCACCCCTCCACTTT. Translation gives CASSESKNSPLHF.

V gene TRBV7-2 combines with J gene TRBJ2-7; D is unclear. V was cut by 1 base and J by 0 bases, with 10 bases left in between. The CDR3 loop spans 15 amino acids. Germline CDR1 and CDR2: SGHTA and FQGNSA. CDR3: CASSLDSQSSYEQYF. The CDR3 DNA reads as TGTGCCAGCAGCTTAGACAGCCAGAGCTCCTACGAGCAGTACTTC.

The V and J genes are TRBV6-6 and TRBJ1-5, with D possibly matching TRBD1 (5 bases). The CDR3 covers 12 residues. Trimming cost V 2 bases and J 9 bases, with 8 bases left between them. Germline V lookup: CDR1 MNHNY, CDR2 SVGAGI (reference sequence). The CDR3 sequence is CASSYEGRPQHF. The CDR3 DNA reads as TGTGCCAGCAGTTACGAGGGGCGGCCCCAGCATTTT.

The V and J genes are TRBV6-6 and TRBJ1-1, with 9 bases that match TRBD1. The junction had 9 bases not matched to a gene; V was cut back by 6 bases and J by 4 bases. The CDR3 runs to 15 residues. Looked up from germline, CDR1 is MNHNY and CDR2 is SVGAGI (reference sequence). CDR3 coding DNA: TGTGCCAGCAGAACGACAGGGGGGGGGACCACTGAAGCTTTCTTT. Amino acid sequence: CASRTTGGGTTEAFF.

This clone was recorded a few times. DNA for the CDR3: TGTGCCAGCAGTTTCAACAGGGCTAGACCTAACTATGGCTACACCTTC. Residues: CASSFNRARPNYGYTF. This rearrangement joins TRBV28 to TRBJ1-2; maybe TRBD1 (6 bases). Germline V gene data show CDR1 as MDHEN and CDR2 as SYDVKM. Trimming cost V 3 bases and J 0 bases, with 14 bases left between them. The length of the CDR3 is 16 residues.